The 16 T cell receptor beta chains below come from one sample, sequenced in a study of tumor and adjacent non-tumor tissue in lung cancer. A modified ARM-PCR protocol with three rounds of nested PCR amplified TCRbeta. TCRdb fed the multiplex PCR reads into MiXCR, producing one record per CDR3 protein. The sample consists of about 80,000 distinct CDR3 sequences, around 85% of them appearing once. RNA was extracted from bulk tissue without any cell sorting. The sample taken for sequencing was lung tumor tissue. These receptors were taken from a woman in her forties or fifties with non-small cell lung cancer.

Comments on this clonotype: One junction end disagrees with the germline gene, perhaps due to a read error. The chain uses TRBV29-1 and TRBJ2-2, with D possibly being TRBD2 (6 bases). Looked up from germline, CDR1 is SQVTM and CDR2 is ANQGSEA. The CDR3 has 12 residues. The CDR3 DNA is TGCTGCGCTGGGAGGAGCACCGGGGAGCTGTTTTTC. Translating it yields CCAGRSTGELFF.

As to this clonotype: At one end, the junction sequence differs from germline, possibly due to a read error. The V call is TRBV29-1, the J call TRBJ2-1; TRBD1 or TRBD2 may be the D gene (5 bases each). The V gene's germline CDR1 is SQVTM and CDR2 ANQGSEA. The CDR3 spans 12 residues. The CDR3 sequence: CSAGGGSNKQFF. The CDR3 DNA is TGCAGCGCTGGGGGTGGGAGCAATAAGCAGTTCTTC.

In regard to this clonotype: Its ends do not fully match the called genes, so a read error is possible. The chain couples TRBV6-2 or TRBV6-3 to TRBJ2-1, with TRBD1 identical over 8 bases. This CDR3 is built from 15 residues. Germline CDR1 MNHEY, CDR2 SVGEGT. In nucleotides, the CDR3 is TGTGCCAGCGCCAGCGTGGACAGGGCCGACAATGTGCAGTTCTTC. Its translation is CASASVDRADNVQFF.

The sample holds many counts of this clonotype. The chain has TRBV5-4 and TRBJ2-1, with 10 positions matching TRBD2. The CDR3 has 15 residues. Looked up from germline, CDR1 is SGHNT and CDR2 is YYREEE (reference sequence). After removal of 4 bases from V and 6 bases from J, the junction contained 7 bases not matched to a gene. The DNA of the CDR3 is TGTGCCAGCAGCCCCGCTAGCGGGAGTTTCAATGAGCAGTTCTTC. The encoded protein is CASSPASGSFNEQFF.

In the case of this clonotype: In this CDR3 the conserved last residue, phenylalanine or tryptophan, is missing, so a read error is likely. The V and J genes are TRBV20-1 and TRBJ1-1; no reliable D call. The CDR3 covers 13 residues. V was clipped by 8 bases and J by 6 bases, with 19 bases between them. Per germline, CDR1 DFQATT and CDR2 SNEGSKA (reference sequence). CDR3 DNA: TGCAGTACCCCGAGTTGGGGAGGCGCTGAAGCTTTCTTA. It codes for CSTPSWGGAEAFL.

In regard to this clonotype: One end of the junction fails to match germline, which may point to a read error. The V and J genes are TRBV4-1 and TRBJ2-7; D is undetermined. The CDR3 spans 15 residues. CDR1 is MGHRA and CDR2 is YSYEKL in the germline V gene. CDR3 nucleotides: TGCGCCAGCACCCAATTTACTAACAGCATGGGCGAGCAGTACTTC. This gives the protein CASTQFTNSMGEQYF.

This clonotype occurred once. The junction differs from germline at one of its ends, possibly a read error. CDR3 bases: TGTGTCAGCAGTGGTGACATGGGTGGGTACACTGAAGCTTTCTTT. Its protein is CVSSGDMGGYTEAFF. The rearrangement links TRBV6-2 or TRBV6-3 to TRBJ1-1; D remains unclear. The germline V gene has CDR1 MNHEY and CDR2 SVGEGT. CDR3 length: 15 amino acids.

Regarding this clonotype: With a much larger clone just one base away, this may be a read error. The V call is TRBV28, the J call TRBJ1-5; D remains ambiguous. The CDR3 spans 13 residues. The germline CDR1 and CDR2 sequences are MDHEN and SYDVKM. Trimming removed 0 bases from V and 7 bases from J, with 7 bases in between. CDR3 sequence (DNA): TGTGCCAGCAGTTTATGCGGGAAACAGCCCCAGCATTTT. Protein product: CASSLCGKQPQHF.

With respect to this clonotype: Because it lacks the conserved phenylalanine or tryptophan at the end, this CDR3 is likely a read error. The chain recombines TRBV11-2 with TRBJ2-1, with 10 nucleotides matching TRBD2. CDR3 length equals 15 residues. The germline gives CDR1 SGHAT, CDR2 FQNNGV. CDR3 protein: CACSFIAGGDNEQFI. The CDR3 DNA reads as TGCGCCTGCAGCTTTATAGCGGGAGGAGACAATGAGCAGTTCATC.

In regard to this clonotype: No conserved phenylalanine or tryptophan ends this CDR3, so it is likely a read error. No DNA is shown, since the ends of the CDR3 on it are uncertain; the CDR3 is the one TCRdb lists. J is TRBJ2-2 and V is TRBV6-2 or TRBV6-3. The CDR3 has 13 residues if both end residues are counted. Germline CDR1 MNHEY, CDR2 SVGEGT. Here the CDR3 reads CANSYTNTGELCS.

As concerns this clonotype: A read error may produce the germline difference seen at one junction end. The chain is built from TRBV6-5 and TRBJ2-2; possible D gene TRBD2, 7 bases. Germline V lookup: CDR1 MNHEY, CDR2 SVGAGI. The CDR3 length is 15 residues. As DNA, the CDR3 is TGTGCCAGCAGTAACTCGACTAGCCAGCCCGGGGGGCAGTTTTTT. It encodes CASSNSTSQPGGQFF.

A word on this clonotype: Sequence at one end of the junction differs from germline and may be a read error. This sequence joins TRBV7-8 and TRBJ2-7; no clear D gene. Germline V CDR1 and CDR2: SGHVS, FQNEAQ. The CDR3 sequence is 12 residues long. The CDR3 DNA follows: TGTGCCAGCAGCTTAGTGTTCTACGAACAGTACTTC. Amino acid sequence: CASSLVFYEQYF.

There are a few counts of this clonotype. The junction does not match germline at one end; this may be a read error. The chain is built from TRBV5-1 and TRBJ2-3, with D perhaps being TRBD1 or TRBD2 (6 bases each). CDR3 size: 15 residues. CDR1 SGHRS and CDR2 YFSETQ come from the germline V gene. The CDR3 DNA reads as TGCGCCAGCAGCCCGGACAGTACTAGCACAGATACGCAGTTTTTT. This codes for CASSPDSTSTDTQFF.

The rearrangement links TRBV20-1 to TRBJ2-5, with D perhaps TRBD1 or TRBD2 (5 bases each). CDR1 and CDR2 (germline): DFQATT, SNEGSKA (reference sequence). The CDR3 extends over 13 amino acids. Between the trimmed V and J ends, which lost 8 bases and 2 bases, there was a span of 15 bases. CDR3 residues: CSTTRDQQETQYF. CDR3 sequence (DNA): TGCAGTACCACCCGGGACCAACAAGAGACCCAGTACTTC.

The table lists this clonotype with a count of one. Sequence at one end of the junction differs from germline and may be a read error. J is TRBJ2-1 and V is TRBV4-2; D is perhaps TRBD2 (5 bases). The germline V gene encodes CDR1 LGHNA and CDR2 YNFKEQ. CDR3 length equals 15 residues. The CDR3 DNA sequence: TGTGCCAGCAGCCCACCCACGACGGGATACAATGATCAGTTCTTC. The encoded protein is CASSPPTTGYNDQFF.

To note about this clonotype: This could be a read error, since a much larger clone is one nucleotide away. CDR3 protein: CAWSVLNEQSF. For the CDR3, the DNA is TGTGCCTGGAGTGTACTCAATGAGCAGTCCTTC. The chain has TRBV30 and TRBJ2-1; D gene unclear. The CDR3 contains 11 residues. Germline values: CDR1 GTSNPN, CDR2 SVGIG (reference sequence).